A selection of T cell receptor beta chains follows, all from one sample in a study of blood T cell repertoires in COVID-19. The assay was immunoSEQ multiplex PCR, and TCRdb's table has in-frame clones only and misses some. The table shows around 250,000 clones, with approximately 89% occurring only once. Sequencing used peripheral blood. These receptors were taken from an older woman who had recovered from COVID-19. Each CDR3 is given with its conserved first and last residue. The D gene is left open where the match is weak. Size is omitted from some rows. Given values are once, few, many or a class for expanded clones.

v_call	cdr3_length	j_call	clone_size	d_call	cdr3_nt	cdr3_aa
TRBV5-8	18	TRBJ2-5	-	-	TGTGCCAGCAGCTTAGGAGGGGACAGCCTAAATGCCCAAGAGACCCAGTACTTC	CASSLGGDSLNAQETQYF
TRBV4-3	14	TRBJ2-5	-	-	TGCGCCAGCAGCCAAGAGCGGGCGACGGAGACCCAGTACTTC	CASSQERATETQYF
TRBV7-3	13	TRBJ1-6	-	-	TGTGCCAGCAGTCCAACCGGGAATTCACCCCTCCACTTT	CASSPTGNSPLHF
TRBV6-2/TRBV6-3	16	TRBJ2-5	-	TRBD2	TGTGCCAGCAGCCTAGGACTAGCGGGGGGGCAAGAGGCCCAGTACTTC	CASSLGLAGGQEAQYF
TRBV2	11	TRBJ2-7	-	-	TGTGCCAGCACCAAGGAGTACGAGCAGTGCTTC	CASTKEYEQCF
TRBV9	16	TRBJ2-5	-	TRBD2	TGTGCCAGCACCCTATTGGCTAGCGGGGGGCAAGAGACCCAGTACTTC	CASTLLASGGQETQYF
TRBV11-2	13	TRBJ1-1	-	-	TGTGCCAGCAGCTTAAGTAGGGGGACTGAAGCTTTCTTT	CASSLSRGTEAFF
TRBV6-5	12	TRBJ2-3	-	-	TGTGCCACCGAGAGCGGCACAGATACGCAGTATTTT	CATESGTDTQYF
TRBV6-5	16	TRBJ2-5	-	TRBD2	TGTGCCAGCAGTTACTTGACTAGCGGGGAGAGAGGGACCCAGTACTTC	CASSYLTSGERGTQYF
TRBV28	14	TRBJ2-3	once	-	TGTGCCAGCTGGCCGCCGGGGGGCACAGATACGCAGTATTTT	CASWPPGGTDTQYF
TRBV11-3	13	TRBJ1-1	-	-	TGTGCCAGCAGCCAAGCTCTGAACACTGAAGCTTTCTTT	CASSQALNTEAFF
TRBV4-1	17	TRBJ1-4	-	-	TGCGCCAGCAGCCAATCCACTGTTCGGGGGGCAGGGGAAAAACTGTTTTTT	CASSQSTVRGAGEKLFF
TRBV9	14	TRBJ1-2	-	TRBD1	TGTGCCAGCAGCTTCAGACAGGGAAACTATGGCTACACCTTC	CASSFRQGNYGYTF
TRBV5-1	15	TRBJ2-7	-	-	TGCGCCAGCAGCTTAGCGGCTAGCACAGCCTTCGGGCAGTACTTC	CASSLAASTAFGQYF
TRBV28	14	TRBJ2-7	-	TRBD2	TGTGCCAGCAGTGGATGGACTAGCGGGGTCGAGCAGTACTTC	CASSGWTSGVEQYF
TRBV6-1	11	TRBJ2-7	-	-	TGTGCCAGCAGCGTCGAGTCGGGGCAGTACTTC	CASSVESGQYF
TRBV28	16	TRBJ2-5	-	-	TGTGCCAGCAGTTCACGCGGGAAATCCAAAAAAGAGACCCAGTACTTC	CASSSRGKSKKETQYF
TRBV27	14	TRBJ2-6	-	-	TGTGCCAGCAGTCCCGACAGGATAACCAACGTCCTGACTTTC	CASSPDRITNVLTF
TRBV7-6	13	TRBJ2-2	-	-	TGTGCCAGCAGCTCCATTACTACCGGGGAGCTGTTTTTT	CASSSITTGELFF
TRBV27	15	TRBJ2-1	few	TRBD1	TGTGCCAGCAGTCCCCGGGACAGGGTCTACAATGAGCAGTTCTTC	CASSPRDRVYNEQFF
TRBV5-1	16	TRBJ1-2	once	TRBD1	TGCGCCAGCTCCGGGGGCAGGGGGTCTTTGGGCTATGGCTACACCTTC	CASSGGRGSLGYGYTF
TRBV5-1	16	TRBJ1-2	few	-	TGCGCCAGCAGCTCGGCAGTATCGACAGGAGAGTATGGCTACACCTTC	CASSSAVSTGEYGYTF
TRBV9	14	TRBJ2-5	-	TRBD2	TGTGCCAGCAGCACCCGGGGGGGCCCAGAGACCCAGTACTTC	CASSTRGGPETQYF
TRBV9	16	TRBJ2-3	-	-	TGTGCCAGCAGCGTAGGGGTCAGCGGGAGCACAGATACGCAGTATTTT	CASSVGVSGSTDTQYF
TRBV3-1/TRBV3-2	14	TRBJ2-7	-	TRBD2	TGTGCCAGCAGCCAGGGGGGGTCGGATTACGAGCAGTACTTC	CASSQGGSDYEQYF
TRBV13	14	TRBJ2-7	-	TRBD2	TGTGCCAGCAACGCGGGGGGGCAGTCCTACGAGCAGTACTTC	CASNAGGQSYEQYF
TRBV5-1	15	TRBJ2-1	-	TRBD2	TGCGCCAGCAGCTTGCGCCTAGCGGGGGACAATGAGCAGTTCTTC	CASSLRLAGDNEQFF
TRBV3-1/TRBV3-2	15	TRBJ2-3	-	-	TGTGCCAGCAGCCAAGGGACTACCCTTAGAGATACGCAGTATTTT	CASSQGTTLRDTQYF